This entry concerns a single T cell receptor beta chain. Produced via immunoSEQ multiplex PCR; TCRdb's table is partial and in-frame only. The data show approximately 10,000 clones, with approximately 87% seen just once and 9.5% to 15% held by the top ten. This entry comes from a study of OX40 agonist ivuxolimab in advanced cancers. The wider study: Treatment received earlier with anti-PD-1, anti-PD-L1 or anti-CTLA-4 agents was allowed, and over 35% had some.

V lost 3 bases to trimming and J lost 3 bases, with 11 bases between them. CDR1 and CDR2 from the germline V gene are LNHDA and SQIVND (reference sequence). This CDR3 comprises 14 residues. The starting material was CD4+ or CD8+ T cells sorted from blood, obtained in a trial of the OX40 agonist ivuxolimab. The sequence derives from an adult with an advanced solid tumor such as melanoma, head and neck, liver or kidney cancer. The chain links TRBV19 to TRBJ1-1, with D possibly matching TRBD1 (5 bases). This CDR3 reads CASSMGRDHTEAFF. In nucleotides, the CDR3 is TGTGCCAGTAGTATGGGACGGGATCACACTGAAGCTTTCTTT.